This is a list of T cell receptor delta chains from one sample in a study of gamma-delta T cells after stem cell transplantation. TCRdb re-called clones from the RT-PCR reads via CATT. This sample carries over 1,500 delta-chain clones, roughly a third of them seen once, and the ten largest clones take roughly a sixth. The sample taken for sequencing was gamma-delta T cells. The receptor set was obtained from a human donor. It is not recorded whose cells these are; they may come from a transplant donor. Both conserved end residues are part of each CDR3. The D gene is left open where the match is weak. Size tells how often a clone was seen (once, few, many) or the class of an expanded clone, and some rows leave it out.

len	abundance	v_gene	d_gene	j_gene	CDR3aa	CDR3nt
19	large	TRDV2	TRDD3	TRDJ1	CACDNLLGDTRLDTDKLIF	TGTGCCTGTGACAATTTACTGGGGGATACCCGTTTGGACACCGATAAACTCATCTTT
20	.	TRDV1	TRDD3	TRDJ1	CALGELFPLLGDRNTDKLIF	TGTGCTCTTGGGGAACTCTTTCCCCTACTGGGGGATAGAAACACCGATAAACTCATCTTT
16	few	TRDV2	TRDD3	TRDJ1	CACDTVLGEHTDELIF	TGTGCCTGTGACACCGTACTGGGGGAACACACCGATGAACTCATCTTT
23	.	TRDV2	TRDD3	TRDJ1	CACDTLLLGDTDGGPLSTDKLIF	TGTGCCTGTGACACCCTGTTACTGGGGGATACGGATGGAGGCCCTCTGAGCACCGATAAACTCATCTTT
18	medium-sized	TRDV2	.	TRDJ3	CACDTADTSSWDTRQMFF	TGTGCCTGTGACACCGCGGACACAAGCTCCTGGGACACCCGACAGATGTTTTTC
17	few	TRDV2	.	TRDJ1	CACEHLLRRSRNDKLIF	TGTGCCTGTGAGCACCTACTACGCCGGAGTCGTAACGATAAACTCATCTTT
18	few	TRDV2	TRDD3	TRDJ1	CASDGVLLGDPHADKLIF	TGTGCCTCCGACGGGGTCTTACTGGGGGATCCCCACGCAGATAAACTCATCTTT
17	medium-sized	TRDV2	TRDD3	TRDJ1	CACDTLILGDTTDKLIF	TGTGCCTGTGACACCTTAATACTGGGGGATACAACCGATAAACTCATCTTT
20	.	TRDV2	TRDD2	TRDJ1	CACDTPSSGETDWSTDKLIF	TGTGCCTGTGACACGCCTTCCTCCGGGGAGACTGATTGGAGTACCGATAAACTCATCTTT
15	.	TRDV2	.	TRDJ1	CACDTVLPYTDKLIF	TGTGCCTGTGACACCGTTTTACCGTACACCGATAAACTCATCTTT
15	large	TRDV2	TRDD3	TRDJ1	CACDTLLGDAGKLIF	TGTGCCTGTGACACTTTACTGGGGGATGCCGGGAAACTCATCTTT
17	large	TRDV2	TRDD3	TRDJ1	CACDTVGGWSYTDKLIF	TGTGCCTGTGACACCGTTGGGGGATGGTCGTACACCGATAAACTCATCTTT
16	.	TRDV2	TRDD3	TRDJ1	CACDRLGDPDSRKLIF	TGTGCCTGTGACCGTTTGGGGGACCCCGATTCCCGTAAACTCATCTTT
18	medium-sized	TRDV2	.	TRDJ1	CACDTVTRYPGKTDKLIF	TGTGCCTGTGACACTGTAACCCGGTACCCTGGGAAAACCGATAAACTCATCTTT
15	.	TRDV2	TRDD3	TRDJ1	CACDDLGISADKLIF	TGTGCCTGTGACGACCTGGGGATATCGGCCGATAAACTCATCTTT
18	medium-sized	TRDV2	.	TRDJ1	CACDTPFLGGSYTDKLIF	TGTGCCTGTGACACCCCCTTCCTTGGGGGATCCTACACCGATAAACTCATCTTT
19	large	TRDV2	.	TRDJ3	CACDRLRALPSGDTRQMFF	TGTGCCTGTGATCGATTGAGGGCCCTCCCGTCCGGGGACACCCGACAGATGTTTTTC
17	.	TRDV2	.	TRDJ1	CACDTVLGSLYTDKLIF	TGTGCCTGTGACACCGTACTGGGAAGTCTGTACACCGATAAACTCATCTTT
18	few	TRDV2	TRDD3	TRDJ1	CACDTVPSGGAITGKLIF	TGTGCCTGTGACACCGTTCCCTCTGGGGGAGCAATCACCGGTAAACTCATCTTT
19	.	TRDV2	.	TRDJ1	CACDTLLLHGLDYTDNLIF	TGTGCCTGTGACACCCTCCTACTACATGGGCTCGACTACACCGATAACCTCATCTTT
16	few	TRDV2	TRDD3	TRDJ1	CACDRLGDPDSRELIF	TGTGCCTGTGACCGTTTGGGGGACCCCGATTCCCGTGAACTCATCTTT
15	few	TRDV2	.	TRDJ1	CACDTVEGYTDKLIF	TGTGCCTGTGACACCGTGGAGGGGTACACCGATAAACTCATCTTT
22	.	TRDV2	.	TRDJ1	CACDTAECPKVGVPYHPYKLIF	TGTGCCTGTGACACCGCGGAATGCCCCAAGGTGGGGGTCCCTTACCACCCCTATAAACTCATCTTT
19	hyperexpanded	TRDV2	TRDD3	TRDJ1	CACDPVLGDTPKYTDKLIF	TGTGCCTGTGACCCGGTACTGGGGGATACGCCCAAATACACCGATAAACTCATCTTT
16	.	TRDV2	TRDD3	TRDJ1	CACESLGDTTVAKLIF	TGTGCCTGTGAGTCACTGGGGGATACGACCGTGGCTAAACTTATCTTT
19	large	TRDV2	TRDD3	TRDJ3	CACDPILGDRAGDTRQMFF	TGTGCCTGTGACCCGATACTGGGGGACCGCGCTGGGGACACCCGACAGATGTTTTTC
18	.	TRDV2	TRDD3	TRDJ1	CACDLLTGAEITTDKLIF	TGTGCCTGCGACTTGCTTACTGGGGCCGAGATCACGACCGATAAACTCATCTTT
15	few	TRDV2	TRDD3	TRDJ1	CACEGLGDPETKLIF	TGTGCCTGTGAAGGGTTGGGGGATCCGGAAACGAAACTCATCTTT
20	.	TRDV2	TRDD3	TRDJ2	CACDPVLGDTGHHLTAPLFF	TGTGCCTGTGACCCTGTCCTGGGGGATACGGGACACCATTTGACAGCCCCACTCTTCTTT
22	large	TRDV2	TRDD3	TRDJ3	CACDTGPLGDQRGSWDTRQMFF	TGTGCCTGTGACACGGGACCACTGGGGGATCAGAGGGGCTCCTGGGACACCCGACAGATGTTTTTC
17	.	TRDV2	.	TRDJ3	CACDPAEPTWDTRQMFF	TGTGCCTGTGACCCCGCAGAACCCACCTGGGACACCCGACAGATGTTTTTC
17	large	TRDV2	TRDD3	TRDJ1	CACDNVLGVTTTDKLIF	TGTGCCTGTGACAATGTACTGGGGGTTACAACCACCGATAAACTCATCTTT